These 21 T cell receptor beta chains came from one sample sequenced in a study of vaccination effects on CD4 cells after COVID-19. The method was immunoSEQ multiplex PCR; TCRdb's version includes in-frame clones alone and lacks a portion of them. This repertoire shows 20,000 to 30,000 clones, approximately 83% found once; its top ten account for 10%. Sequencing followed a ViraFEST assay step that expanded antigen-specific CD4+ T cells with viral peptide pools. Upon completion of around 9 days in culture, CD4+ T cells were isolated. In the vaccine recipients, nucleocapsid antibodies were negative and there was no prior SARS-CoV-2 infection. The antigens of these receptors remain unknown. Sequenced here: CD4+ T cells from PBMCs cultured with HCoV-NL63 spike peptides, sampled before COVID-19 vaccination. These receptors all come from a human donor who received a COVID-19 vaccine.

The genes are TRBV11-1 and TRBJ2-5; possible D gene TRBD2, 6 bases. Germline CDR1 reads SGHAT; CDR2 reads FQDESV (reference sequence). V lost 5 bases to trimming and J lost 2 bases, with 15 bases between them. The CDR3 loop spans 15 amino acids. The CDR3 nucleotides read TGTGCCAGCAGCCGGGGGACGGGAATGCAAGAGACCCAGTACTTC. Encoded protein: CASSRGTGMQETQYF.

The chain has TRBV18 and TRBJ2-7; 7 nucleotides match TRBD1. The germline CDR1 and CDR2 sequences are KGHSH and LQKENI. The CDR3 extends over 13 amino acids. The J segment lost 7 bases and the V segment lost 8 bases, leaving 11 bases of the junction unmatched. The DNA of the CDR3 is TGTGCCAGCGGCCGGGGCGACAGGGAGGAGCAGTACTTC. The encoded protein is CASGRGDREEQYF.

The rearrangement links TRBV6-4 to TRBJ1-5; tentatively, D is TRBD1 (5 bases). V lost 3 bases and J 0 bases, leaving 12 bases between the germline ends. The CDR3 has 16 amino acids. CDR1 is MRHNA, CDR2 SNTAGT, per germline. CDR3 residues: CASSDGGVDSNQPQHF. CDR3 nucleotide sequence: TGTGCCAGCAGTGATGGGGGTGTGGATAGCAATCAGCCCCAGCATTTT.

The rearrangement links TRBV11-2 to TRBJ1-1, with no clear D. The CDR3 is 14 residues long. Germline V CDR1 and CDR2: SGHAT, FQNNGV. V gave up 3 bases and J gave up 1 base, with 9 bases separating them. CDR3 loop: CASSFRPTNTEAFF. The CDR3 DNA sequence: TGTGCCAGCAGCTTCAGGCCGACGAACACTGAAGCTTTCTTT.

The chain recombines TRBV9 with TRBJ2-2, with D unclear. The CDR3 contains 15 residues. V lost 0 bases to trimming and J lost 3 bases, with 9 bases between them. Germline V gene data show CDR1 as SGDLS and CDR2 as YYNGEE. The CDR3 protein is CASSVGTVDTGELFF. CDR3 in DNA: TGTGCCAGCAGCGTAGGGACGGTGGACACCGGGGAGCTGTTTTTT.

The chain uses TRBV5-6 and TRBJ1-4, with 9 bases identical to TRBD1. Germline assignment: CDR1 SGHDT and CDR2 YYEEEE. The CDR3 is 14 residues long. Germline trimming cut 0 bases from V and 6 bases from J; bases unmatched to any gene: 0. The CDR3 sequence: CASSLDRGHEKLFF. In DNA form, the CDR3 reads TGTGCCAGCAGCTTGGACAGGGGGCATGAAAAACTGTTTTTT.

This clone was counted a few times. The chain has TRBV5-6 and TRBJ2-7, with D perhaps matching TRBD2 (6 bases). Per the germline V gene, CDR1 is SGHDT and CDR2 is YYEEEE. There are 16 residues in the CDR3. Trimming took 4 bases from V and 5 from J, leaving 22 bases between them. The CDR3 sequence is CASSPRFGTENDEQYF. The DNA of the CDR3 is TGTGCCAGCAGCCCTCGCTTCGGGACTGAGAACGACGAGCAGTACTTC.

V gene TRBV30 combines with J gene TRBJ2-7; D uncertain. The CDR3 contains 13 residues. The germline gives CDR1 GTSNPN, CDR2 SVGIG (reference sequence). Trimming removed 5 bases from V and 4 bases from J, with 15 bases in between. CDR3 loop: CAWDGPSGYEQYF. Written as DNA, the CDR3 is TGTGCCTGGGACGGGCCGAGTGGGTACGAGCAGTACTTC.

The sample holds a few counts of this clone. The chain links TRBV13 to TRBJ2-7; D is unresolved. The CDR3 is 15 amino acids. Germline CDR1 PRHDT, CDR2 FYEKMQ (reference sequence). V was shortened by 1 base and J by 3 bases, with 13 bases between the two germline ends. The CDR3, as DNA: TGTGCCAGCAGCTTAGACGGAACTGATAACTACGAGCAGTACTTC. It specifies CASSLDGTDNYEQYF.

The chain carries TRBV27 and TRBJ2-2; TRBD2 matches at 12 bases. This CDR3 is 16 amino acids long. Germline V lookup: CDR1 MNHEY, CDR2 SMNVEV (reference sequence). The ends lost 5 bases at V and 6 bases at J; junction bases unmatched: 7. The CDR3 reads CASSKLAGGLPGELFF. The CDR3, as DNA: TGTGCCAGCAGTAAGCTAGCGGGGGGGCTCCCCGGGGAGCTGTTTTTT.

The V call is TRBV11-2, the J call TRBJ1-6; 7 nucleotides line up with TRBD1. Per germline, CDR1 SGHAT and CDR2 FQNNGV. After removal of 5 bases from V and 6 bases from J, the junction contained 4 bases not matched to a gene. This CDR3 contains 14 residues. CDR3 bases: TGTGCCAGCAGCATCCGGGACAGTAATTCACCCCTCCACTTT. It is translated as CASSIRDSNSPLHF.

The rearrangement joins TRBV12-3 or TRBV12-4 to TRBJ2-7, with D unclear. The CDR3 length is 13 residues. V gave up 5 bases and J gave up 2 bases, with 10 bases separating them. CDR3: CASSQRVAYEQYF. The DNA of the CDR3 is TGTGCCAGCAGTCAACGCGTGGCCTACGAGCAGTACTTC.

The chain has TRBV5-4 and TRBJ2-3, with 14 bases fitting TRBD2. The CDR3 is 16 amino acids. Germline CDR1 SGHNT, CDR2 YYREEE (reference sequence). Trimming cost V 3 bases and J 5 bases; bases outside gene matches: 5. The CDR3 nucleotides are TGTGCCAGCAGCTCTCGACTAGCGGGAGGGAGAGATACGCAGTATTTT. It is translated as CASSSRLAGGRDTQYF.

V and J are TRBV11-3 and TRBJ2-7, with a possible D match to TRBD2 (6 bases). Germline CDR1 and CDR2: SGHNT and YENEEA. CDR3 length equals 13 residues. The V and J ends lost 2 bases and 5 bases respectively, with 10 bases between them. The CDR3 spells CASSLTGSDEQYF. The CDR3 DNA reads TGTGCCAGCAGCTTAACCGGGAGCGACGAGCAGTACTTC.

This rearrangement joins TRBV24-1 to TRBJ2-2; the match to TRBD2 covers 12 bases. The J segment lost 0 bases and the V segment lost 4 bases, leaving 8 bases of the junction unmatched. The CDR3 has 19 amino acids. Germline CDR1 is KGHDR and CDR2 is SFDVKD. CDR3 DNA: TGTGCCACCAGTGACCCCTGGACTAGCGGGACCACGAACACCGGGGAGCTGTTTTTT. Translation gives CATSDPWTSGTTNTGELFF.

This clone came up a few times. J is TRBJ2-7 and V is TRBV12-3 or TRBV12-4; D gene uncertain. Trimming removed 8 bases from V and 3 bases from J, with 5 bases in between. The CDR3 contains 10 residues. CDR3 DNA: TGTGCCAGCGGGGACTACGAGCAGTACTTC. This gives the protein CASGDYEQYF.

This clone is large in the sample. The CDR3 DNA reads TGCGCCAGCAGTGAGACATCGGGACTACGATTAGCCAAAAACATTCAGTACTTC. Translating it yields CASSETSGLRLAKNIQYF. The J gene is TRBJ2-4, the V gene TRBV10-1; TRBD2 matches at 7 bases. This CDR3 comprises 18 residues. CDR1 WNHNN and CDR2 SYGVQD come from the germline V gene (reference sequence). With 2 bases clipped from V and 0 bases from J, the junction kept 10 bases outside the gene matches.

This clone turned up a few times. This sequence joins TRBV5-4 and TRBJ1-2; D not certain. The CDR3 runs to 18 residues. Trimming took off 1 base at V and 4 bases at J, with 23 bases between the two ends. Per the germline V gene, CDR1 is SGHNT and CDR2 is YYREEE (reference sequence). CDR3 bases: TGTGCCAGCAGCTTGTTAGTCCGTTTAAACACGCATCGCTATGGCTACACCTTC. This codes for CASSLLVRLNTHRYGYTF. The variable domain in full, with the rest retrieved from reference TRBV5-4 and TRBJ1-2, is ETGVTQSPTHLIKTRGQQVTLRCSSQSGHNTVSWYQQALGQGPQFIFQYYREEENGRGNFPPRFSGLQFPNYSSELNVNALELDDSALYLCASSLLVRLNTHRYGYTFGSGTRLTVV.

The CDR3: CASTNQVGLNTEAFF. As DNA, the CDR3 is TGTGCCAGTACCAACCAAGTCGGATTGAACACTGAAGCTTTCTTT. The rearrangement joins TRBV19 to TRBJ1-1, with D unclear. The V end lost 7 bases, the J end lost 0 bases, and 15 bases lay between the germline ends. The length of the CDR3 is 15 residues. Germline V gives CDR1 LNHDA, CDR2 SQIVND (reference sequence). Full variable domain (remainder filled in from reference TRBV19 and TRBJ1-1): DGGITQSPKYLFRKEGQNVTLSCEQNLNHDAMYWYRQDPGQGLRLIYYSQIVNDFQKGDIAEGYSVSREKKESFPLTVTSAQKNPTAFYLCASTNQVGLNTEAFFGQGTRLTVV.

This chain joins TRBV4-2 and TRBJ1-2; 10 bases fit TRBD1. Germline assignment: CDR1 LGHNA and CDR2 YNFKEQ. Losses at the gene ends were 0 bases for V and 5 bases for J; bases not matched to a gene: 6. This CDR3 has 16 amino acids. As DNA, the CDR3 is TGTGCCAGCAGCCAAGATTCTTCGGGACAGGGGTATGGCTACACCTTC. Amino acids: CASSQDSSGQGYGYTF.

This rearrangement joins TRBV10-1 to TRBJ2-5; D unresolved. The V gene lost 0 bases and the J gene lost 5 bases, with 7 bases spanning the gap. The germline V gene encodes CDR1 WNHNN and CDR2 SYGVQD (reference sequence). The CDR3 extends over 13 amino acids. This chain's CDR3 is CASSESGTETQYF. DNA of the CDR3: TGCGCCAGCAGTGAGTCGGGCACGGAGACCCAGTACTTC.